Sequencing of this T cell receptor (beta chain) was carried out in a study of cytomegalovirus exposure and HLA in healthy donors. Overall study: Within an early data release were about 85 million unique TCRs drawn from HLA-typed donors.

Study-wide points: The study labeled 180 or so TCR beta chains cytomegalovirus-associated. Judged likely to be a sequencing artifact was a cluster of highly shared sequence variants. Specificity of three CMV-associated chains for CMV antigens was verified in vitro.

PCR involved 60 Vbeta and 13 Jbeta primers. Measured with immunoSEQ multiplex PCR; TCRdb has only the in-frame clones, and not every one. The sample yields over 130,000 clones, roughly 63% seen once. Turning to this clone: Antigen: not known.

Source material: PBMCs. The TCR originated in a woman aged 60-70 years in good health and CMV-seropositive.

CDR3 DNA sequence: TGTGCCAGCACCTCGACTGATTATACGACTGAAGCTTTCTTT. It is translated as CASTSTDYTTEAFF. The rearrangement uses TRBV28 and TRBJ1-1; D uncertain. In germline, CDR1 is MDHEN, CDR2 SYDVKM. The V end lost 7 bases, the J end lost 5 bases, and 17 bases lay between the germline ends. The CDR3 length is 14 residues. The whole variable domain, remainder taken from reference TRBV28 and TRBJ1-1, is DVKVTQSSRYLVKRTGEKVFLECVQDMDHENMFWYRQDPGLGLRLIYFSYDVKMKEKGDIPEGYSVSREKKERFSLILESASTNQTSMYLCASTSTDYTTEAFFGQGTRLTVV.